The next 11 T cell receptor beta chains were all read from a single sample in a study of blood T cell repertoires in COVID-19. Some clones are missing from TCRdb's copy, which holds only in-frame ones; the method was immunoSEQ multiplex PCR. The sample lists roughly 500,000 clones; 70% to 90% were seen once. Sequenced input: PBMCs or T cells enriched from blood (not recorded which). The receptors shown here come from a woman aged 55-69 years who had recovered from COVID-19.

V and J are TRBV7-9 and TRBJ2-7; D possibly corresponds to TRBD1 (5 bases). Germline V gives CDR1 SEHNR, CDR2 FQNEAQ (reference sequence). This CDR3 region has 14 residues. V lost 3 bases and J lost 0, with 9 bases in between. As DNA, the CDR3 is TGTGCCAGCAGCTTTCAGGGTGCCTCCTACGAGCAGTACTTC. This encodes CASSFQGASYEQYF.

The V gene is TRBV5-1, the J gene TRBJ2-1; TRBD2 is a possible D gene (6 bases). CDR3 length: 13 residues. CDR1 and CDR2 from the germline V gene are SGHRS and YFSETQ. Trimming took 4 bases from V and 6 from J, leaving 11 bases between them. The CDR3 DNA sequence: TGCGCCAGCAGCGCGGGACTTTCCAATGAGCAGTTCTTC. Residues: CASSAGLSNEQFF.

The chain combines TRBV4-1 with TRBJ1-5, with D unresolved. CDR3 length equals 17 residues. The V and J ends lost 3 bases and 0 bases respectively, with 15 bases between them. Germline loops: CDR1 MGHRA, CDR2 YSYEKL. The chain's CDR3 is CASSQAGLDYSNQPQHF. CDR3 DNA sequence: TGCGCCAGCAGCCAGGCAGGATTAGACTATAGCAATCAGCCCCAGCATTTT.

This chain connects TRBV6-1 to TRBJ1-2; TRBD1 aligns across 7 bases. V shed 2 bases and J 7 bases; nucleotides not matched to a gene: 7. The germline CDR1 and CDR2 sequences are MNHNS and SASEGT. The CDR3 has 14 amino acids. Here the CDR3 reads CASSELGQSLGYTF. In nucleotides, the CDR3 is TGTGCCAGCAGTGAACTGGGACAGAGTCTTGGCTACACCTTC.

The chain combines TRBV5-1 with TRBJ1-3; D is possibly TRBD1 (5 bases). Germline values: CDR1 SGHRS, CDR2 YFSETQ. This CDR3 comprises 16 residues. The V gene lost 4 bases and the J gene lost 4 bases, with 18 bases spanning the gap. CDR3 sequence (DNA): TGCGCCAGCAGCCCGGCCGGGGGGTATCGCGGAAACACCATATATTTT. Protein: CASSPAGGYRGNTIYF. Complete variable domain (other parts from reference TRBV5-1 and TRBJ1-3): KAGVTQTPRYLIKTRGQQVTLSCSPISGHRSVSWYQQTPGQGLQFLFEYFSETQRNKGNFPGRFSGRQFSNSRSEMNVSTLELGDSALYLCASSPAGGYRGNTIYFGEGSWLTVV.

V is TRBV11-2 and J is TRBJ1-6; D perhaps matches TRBD1 (6 bases). V was trimmed by 2 bases and J by 7 bases, leaving 18 bases between them. This CDR3 has 17 residues. Germline CDR1 and CDR2: SGHAT and FQNNGV. The CDR3 nucleotides read TGTGCCAGCAGCTTAACGACAGGCCCGCTCATGAATTCACCCCTCCACTTT. Protein sequence: CASSLTTGPLMNSPLHF. Full variable domain (outside the CDR3, taken from reference TRBV11-2 and TRBJ1-6): EAGVAQSPRYKIIEKRQSVAFWCNPISGHATLYWYQQILGQGPKLLIQFQNNGVVDDSQLPKDRFSAERLKGVDSTLKIQPAKLEDSAVYLCASSLTTGPLMNSPLHFGNGTRLTVT.

The chain links TRBV5-6 to TRBJ1-1; 9 nucleotides match TRBD1. V was clipped by 4 bases and J by 1 base; unmatched bases: 11. This CDR3 is 17 amino acids long. The germline V gene has CDR1 SGHDT and CDR2 YYEEEE. CDR3 amino acids: CASSTALRTGENTEAFF. CDR3 DNA sequence: TGTGCCAGCAGCACCGCTCTCCGGACAGGGGAGAACACTGAAGCTTTCTTT.

The V and J genes are TRBV7-6 and TRBJ2-5; 12 nucleotides line up with TRBD2. Losses at the gene ends were 4 bases for V and 3 bases for J; bases not matched to a gene: 3. Germline V gene data show CDR1 as SGHVS and CDR2 as FNYEAQ. This CDR3 is 15 amino acids long. The CDR3 loop reads CASSSRTSGEETQYF. CDR3 nucleotides: TGTGCCAGCAGCTCCCGGACTAGCGGGGAAGAGACCCAGTACTTC.

The genes are TRBV19 and TRBJ2-7, with D tentatively TRBD1 (5 bases). Germline CDR1 reads LNHDA; CDR2 reads SQIVND (reference sequence). V was pared by 3 bases and J by 6 bases, with 12 bases between. The CDR3 is 13 residues long. The CDR3 protein is CASSMVQGSEQYV. For the CDR3, the DNA is TGTGCCAGTAGTATGGTTCAGGGCTCCGAGCAGTACGTC.

The rearrangement uses TRBV27 and TRBJ2-2, with a possible D match to TRBD1 (5 bases). Germline V gene lookup returns CDR1 MNHEY and CDR2 SMNVEV (reference sequence). V was shortened by 5 bases and J by 1 base, with 11 bases between the two germline ends. The length of the CDR3 is 15 residues. The CDR3 DNA is TGTGCCAGCAGTCCCCGAGGACAGAACACCGGGGAGCTGTTTTTT. Translated: CASSPRGQNTGELFF.

This clone was detected once. The chain uses TRBV2 and TRBJ2-4, with 10 bases matching TRBD1. The V gene's germline CDR1 is SNHLY and CDR2 FYNNEI. With V trimmed by 6 bases and J by 1 base, 3 bases remained unmatched. The CDR3 extends over 15 amino acids. CDR3 in DNA: TGTGCCAGCAGAGGGACAGGGGAGGCCAAAAACATTCAGTACTTC. It yields the protein CASRGTGEAKNIQYF.